These T cell receptor beta chains were read from a single sample in a study of blood T cell repertoires in COVID-19. Repertoires were generated with immunoSEQ multiplex PCR, while TCRdb's copy carries only in-frame clones and drops some. The sample yields over 200,000 clones, approximately 80% seen once. Sequenced sample: PBMCs or T cells enriched from blood (not recorded which). The origin of the receptors is a man in his sixties who had recovered from COVID-19. Each CDR3 is given with its conserved first and last residue.

v_call: TRBV4-3; j_call: TRBJ2-1; cdr3_aa: CASSQEMGGAAYNEQFF
v_call: TRBV6-5; j_call: TRBJ1-1; cdr3_aa: CASSLSGKVNTEAFF
v_call: TRBV5-1; j_call: TRBJ1-6; cdr3_aa: CASRSDRGNNSPLHF
v_call: TRBV4-1; j_call: TRBJ2-3; cdr3_aa: CASSQGTTEGTDTQYF
v_call: TRBV9; j_call: TRBJ1-2; cdr3_aa: CASSVRGTVGDGYTF
v_call: TRBV2; j_call: TRBJ2-7; cdr3_aa: CASSRGAYYEQYF
v_call: TRBV30; j_call: TRBJ1-1; cdr3_aa: CAWSVGGYTEAFF
v_call: TRBV30; j_call: TRBJ2-1; cdr3_aa: CAGGGLAGTRRRSYNEQFF
v_call: TRBV18; j_call: TRBJ1-5; cdr3_aa: CASSPEHSNQPQHF
v_call: TRBV7-2; j_call: TRBJ2-1; cdr3_aa: CASSLGTSGGMNEQFF
v_call: TRBV5-1; j_call: TRBJ2-2; cdr3_aa: CASSLEGTGVEELFF
v_call: TRBV4-1; j_call: TRBJ1-6; cdr3_aa: CASAYDRDNNSPLHF
v_call: TRBV7-3; j_call: TRBJ2-7; cdr3_aa: CASSVSGGSPHEQYF
v_call: TRBV27; j_call: TRBJ2-1; cdr3_aa: CASSFFWRTSGMNEQFF
v_call: TRBV7-2; j_call: TRBJ2-7; cdr3_aa: CASSLGGTFSYEQYF